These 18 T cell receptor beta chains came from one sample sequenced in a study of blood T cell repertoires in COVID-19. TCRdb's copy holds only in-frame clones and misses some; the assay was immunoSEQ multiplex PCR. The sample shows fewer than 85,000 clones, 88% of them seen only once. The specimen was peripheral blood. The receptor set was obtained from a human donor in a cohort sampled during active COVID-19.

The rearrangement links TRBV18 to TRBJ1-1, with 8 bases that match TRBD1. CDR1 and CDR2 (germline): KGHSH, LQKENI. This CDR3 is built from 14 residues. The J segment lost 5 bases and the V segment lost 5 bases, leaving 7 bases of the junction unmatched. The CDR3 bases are TGTGCCAGCTCATCGGGACAGGCGTGGACTGAAGCTTTCTTT. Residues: CASSSGQAWTEAFF.

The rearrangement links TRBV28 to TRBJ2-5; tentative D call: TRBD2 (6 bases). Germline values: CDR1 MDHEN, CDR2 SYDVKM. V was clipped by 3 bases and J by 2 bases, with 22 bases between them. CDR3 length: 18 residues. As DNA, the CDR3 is TGTGCCAGCAGTTTCCCCCCGGGAGACGTCATGATACAAGAGACCCAGTACTTC. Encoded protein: CASSFPPGDVMIQETQYF.

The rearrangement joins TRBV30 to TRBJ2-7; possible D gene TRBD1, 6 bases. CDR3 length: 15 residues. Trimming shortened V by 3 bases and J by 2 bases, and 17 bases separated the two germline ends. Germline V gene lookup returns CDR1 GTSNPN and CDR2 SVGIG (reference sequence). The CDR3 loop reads CAWRPGNPGAYEQYF. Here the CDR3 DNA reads TGTGCCTGGAGACCCGGAAACCCAGGGGCCTACGAGCAGTACTTC.

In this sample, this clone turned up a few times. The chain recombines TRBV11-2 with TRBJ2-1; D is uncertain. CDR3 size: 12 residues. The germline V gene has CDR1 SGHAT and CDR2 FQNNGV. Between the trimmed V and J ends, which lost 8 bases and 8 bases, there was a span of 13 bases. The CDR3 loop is CASQLLGYEQFF. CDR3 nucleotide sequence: TGTGCCAGCCAACTATTAGGCTATGAGCAGTTCTTC.

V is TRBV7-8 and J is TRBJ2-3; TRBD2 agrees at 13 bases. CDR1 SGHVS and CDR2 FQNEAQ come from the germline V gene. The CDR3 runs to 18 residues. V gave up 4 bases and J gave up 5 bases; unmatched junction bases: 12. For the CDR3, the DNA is TGTGCCAGCAGCTACCGCTACGGACTAGCGGGAGAGGTAGATACGCAGTATTTT. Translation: CASSYRYGLAGEVDTQYF.

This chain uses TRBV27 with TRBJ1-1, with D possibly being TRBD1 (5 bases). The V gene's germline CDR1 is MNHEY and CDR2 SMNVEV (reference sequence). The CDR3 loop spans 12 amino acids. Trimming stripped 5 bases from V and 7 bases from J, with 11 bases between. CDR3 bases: TGTGCCAGCAGTAGGCCGGGACTTGAAGCTTTCTTT. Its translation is CASSRPGLEAFF.

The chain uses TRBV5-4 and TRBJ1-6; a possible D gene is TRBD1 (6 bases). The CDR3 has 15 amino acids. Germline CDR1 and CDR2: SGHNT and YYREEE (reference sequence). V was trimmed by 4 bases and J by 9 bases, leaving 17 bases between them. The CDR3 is CASSPGAGGGSPLHF. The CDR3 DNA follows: TGTGCCAGCAGCCCAGGGGCGGGCGGAGGTTCACCCCTCCACTTT.

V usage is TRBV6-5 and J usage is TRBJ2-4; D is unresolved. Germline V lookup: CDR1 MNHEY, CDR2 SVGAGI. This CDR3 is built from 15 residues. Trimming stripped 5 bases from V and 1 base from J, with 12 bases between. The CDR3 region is CASSTTPRAKNIQYF. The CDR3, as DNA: TGTGCCAGCAGTACCACTCCCCGGGCCAAAAACATTCAGTACTTC.

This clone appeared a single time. The CDR3 loop reads CASTMEASGSNEQFF. The CDR3 DNA is TGTGCCAGCACCATGGAGGCTAGCGGGAGCAATGAGCAGTTCTTC. The rearrangement joins TRBV28 to TRBJ2-1; the match to TRBD2 covers 10 bases. The V and J ends lost 7 bases and 6 bases, in that order; junction bases with no gene match: 9. CDR3 length: 15 residues. Germline V gene lookup returns CDR1 MDHEN and CDR2 SYDVKM. The whole variable domain, remainder taken from reference TRBV28 and TRBJ2-1, is DVKVTQSSRYLVKRTGEKVFLECVQDMDHENMFWYRQDPGLGLRLIYFSYDVKMKEKGDIPEGYSVSREKKERFSLILESASTNQTSMYLCASTMEASGSNEQFFGPGTRLTVL.

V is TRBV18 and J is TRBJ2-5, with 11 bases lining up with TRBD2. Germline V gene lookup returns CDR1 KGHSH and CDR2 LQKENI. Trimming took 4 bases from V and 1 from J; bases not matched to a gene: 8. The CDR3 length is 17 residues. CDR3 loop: CASSRPSGGKSQETQYF. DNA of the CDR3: TGTGCCAGCTCACGACCTAGCGGGGGGAAATCCCAAGAGACCCAGTACTTC.

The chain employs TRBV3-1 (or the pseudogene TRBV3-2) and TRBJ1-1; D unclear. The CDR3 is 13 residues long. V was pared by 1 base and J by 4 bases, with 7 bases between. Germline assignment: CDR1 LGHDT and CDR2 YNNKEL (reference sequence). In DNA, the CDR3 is TGTGCCAGCAGCCAAGGAGGTCTCACTGAAGCTTTCTTT. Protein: CASSQGGLTEAFF.

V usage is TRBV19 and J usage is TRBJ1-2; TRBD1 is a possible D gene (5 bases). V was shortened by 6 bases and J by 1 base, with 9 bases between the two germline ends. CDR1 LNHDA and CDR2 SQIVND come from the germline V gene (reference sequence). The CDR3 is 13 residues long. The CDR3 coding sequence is TGTGCCAGTAGACAGGAGGGTAACTATGGCTACACCTTC. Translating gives CASRQEGNYGYTF. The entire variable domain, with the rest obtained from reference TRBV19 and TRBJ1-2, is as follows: DGGITQSPKYLFRKEGQNVTLSCEQNLNHDAMYWYRQDPGQGLRLIYYSQIVNDFQKGDIAEGYSVSREKKESFPLTVTSAQKNPTAFYLCASRQEGNYGYTFGSGTRLTVV.

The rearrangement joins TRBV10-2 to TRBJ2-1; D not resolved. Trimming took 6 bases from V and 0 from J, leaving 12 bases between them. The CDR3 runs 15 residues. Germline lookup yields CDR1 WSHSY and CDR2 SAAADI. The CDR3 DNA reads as TGCGCCAGCAGACCTCTATCTGGCTCCTACAATGAGCAGTTCTTC. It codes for CASRPLSGSYNEQFF.

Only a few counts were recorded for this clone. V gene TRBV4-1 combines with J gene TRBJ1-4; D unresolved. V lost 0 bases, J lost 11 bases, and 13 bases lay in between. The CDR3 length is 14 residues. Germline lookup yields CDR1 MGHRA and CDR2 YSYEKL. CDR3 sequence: CASSQDTVMWKLFF. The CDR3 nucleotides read TGCGCCAGCAGCCAAGATACAGTAATGTGGAAACTGTTTTTT.

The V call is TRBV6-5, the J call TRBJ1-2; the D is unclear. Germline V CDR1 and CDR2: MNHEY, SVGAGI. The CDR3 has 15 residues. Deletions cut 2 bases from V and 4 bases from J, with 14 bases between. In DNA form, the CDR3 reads TGTGCCAGCAGTTACGGTAGAGGGATTAGCTATGGCTACACCTTC. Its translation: CASSYGRGISYGYTF.

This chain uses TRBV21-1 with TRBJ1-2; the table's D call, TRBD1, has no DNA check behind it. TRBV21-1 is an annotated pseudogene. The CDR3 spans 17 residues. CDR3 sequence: CASSQYQTGSLNYGYTF. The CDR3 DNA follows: TGTGCCAGCAGCCAATATCAAACAGGGTCCCTTAACTATGGCTACACCTTC.

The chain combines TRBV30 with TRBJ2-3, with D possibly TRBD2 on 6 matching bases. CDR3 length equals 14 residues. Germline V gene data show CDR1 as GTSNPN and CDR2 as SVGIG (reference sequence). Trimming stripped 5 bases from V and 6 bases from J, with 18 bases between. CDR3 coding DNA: TGTGCCTGGGGTCCCCTAGCGCCAGGGGATACGCAGTATTTT. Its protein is CAWGPLAPGDTQYF.

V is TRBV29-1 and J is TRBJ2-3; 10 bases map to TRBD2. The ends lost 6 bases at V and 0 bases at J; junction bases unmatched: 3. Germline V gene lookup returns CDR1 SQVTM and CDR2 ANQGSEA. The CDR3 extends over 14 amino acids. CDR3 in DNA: TGCAGCGTACGGACTAGCGGAAGCACAGATACGCAGTATTTT. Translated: CSVRTSGSTDTQYF.